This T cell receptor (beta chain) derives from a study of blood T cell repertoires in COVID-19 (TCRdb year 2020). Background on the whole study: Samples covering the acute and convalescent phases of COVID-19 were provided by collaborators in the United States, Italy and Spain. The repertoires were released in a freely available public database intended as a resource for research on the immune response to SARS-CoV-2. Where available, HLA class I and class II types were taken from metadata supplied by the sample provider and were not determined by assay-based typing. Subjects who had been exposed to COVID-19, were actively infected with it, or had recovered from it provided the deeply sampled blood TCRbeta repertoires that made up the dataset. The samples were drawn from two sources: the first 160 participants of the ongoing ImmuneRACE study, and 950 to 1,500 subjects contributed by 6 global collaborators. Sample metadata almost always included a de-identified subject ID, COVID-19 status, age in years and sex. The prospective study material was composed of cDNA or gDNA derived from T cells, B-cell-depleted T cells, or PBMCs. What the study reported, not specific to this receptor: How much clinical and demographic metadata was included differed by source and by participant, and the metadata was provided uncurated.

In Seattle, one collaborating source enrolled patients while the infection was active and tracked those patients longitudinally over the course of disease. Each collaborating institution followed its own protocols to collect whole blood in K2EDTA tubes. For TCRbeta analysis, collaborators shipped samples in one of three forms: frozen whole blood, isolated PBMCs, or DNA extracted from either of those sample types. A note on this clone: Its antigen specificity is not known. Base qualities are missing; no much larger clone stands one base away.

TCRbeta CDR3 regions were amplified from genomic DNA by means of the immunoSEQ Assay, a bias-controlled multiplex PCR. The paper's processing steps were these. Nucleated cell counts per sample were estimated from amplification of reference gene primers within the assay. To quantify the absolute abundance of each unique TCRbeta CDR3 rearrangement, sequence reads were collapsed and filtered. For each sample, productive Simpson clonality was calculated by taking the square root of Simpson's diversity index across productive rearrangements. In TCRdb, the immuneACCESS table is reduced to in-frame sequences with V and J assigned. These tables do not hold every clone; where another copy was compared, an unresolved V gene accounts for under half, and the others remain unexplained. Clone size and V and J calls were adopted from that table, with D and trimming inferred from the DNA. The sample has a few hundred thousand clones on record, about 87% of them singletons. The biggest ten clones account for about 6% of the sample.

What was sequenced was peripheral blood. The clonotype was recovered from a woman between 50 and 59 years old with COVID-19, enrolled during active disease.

The DNA sequence is as follows: TGCGCCAGCAGGGGGGGAAATCAAGAGACCCAGTACTTC. This sequence encodes CASRGGNQETQYF. The sequence links TRBV5-1 to TRBJ2-5, and the D gene may be TRBD2, 6 bases matching. The CDR3 spans 13 residues, from the cysteine through the phenylalanine. The retained sequence is limited to the CDR3, 39 bases, with the frame set at the first base. The V and J ends are trimmed by 5 bases and 2 bases, leaving 10 bases between them. The CDR1 and CDR2 encoded by the germline V gene are SGHRS and YFSETQ.